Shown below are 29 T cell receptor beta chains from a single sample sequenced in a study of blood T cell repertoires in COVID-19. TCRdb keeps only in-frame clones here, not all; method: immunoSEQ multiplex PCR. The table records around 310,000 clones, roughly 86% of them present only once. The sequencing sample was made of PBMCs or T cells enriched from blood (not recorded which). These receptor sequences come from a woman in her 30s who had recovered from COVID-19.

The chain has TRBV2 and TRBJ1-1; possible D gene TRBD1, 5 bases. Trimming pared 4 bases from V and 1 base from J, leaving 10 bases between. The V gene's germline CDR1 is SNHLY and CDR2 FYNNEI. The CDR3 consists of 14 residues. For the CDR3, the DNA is TGTGCCAGCAGTGTCCGGGGGGGGAACACTGAAGCTTTCTTT. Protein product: CASSVRGGNTEAFF.

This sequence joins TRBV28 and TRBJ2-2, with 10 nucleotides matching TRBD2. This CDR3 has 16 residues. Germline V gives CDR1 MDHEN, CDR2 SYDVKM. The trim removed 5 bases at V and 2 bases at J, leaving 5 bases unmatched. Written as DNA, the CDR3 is TGTGCCAGCAGTCCCTGGACTAGCGGCAACACCGGGGAGCTGTTTTTT. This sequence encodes CASSPWTSGNTGELFF.

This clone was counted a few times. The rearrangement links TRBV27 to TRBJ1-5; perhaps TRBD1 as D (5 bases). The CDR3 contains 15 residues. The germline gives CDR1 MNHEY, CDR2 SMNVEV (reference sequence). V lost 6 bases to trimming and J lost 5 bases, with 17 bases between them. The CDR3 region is CASSRADTLYQPQHF. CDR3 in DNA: TGTGCCAGCAGCCGCGCGGACACGTTATATCAGCCCCAGCATTTT.

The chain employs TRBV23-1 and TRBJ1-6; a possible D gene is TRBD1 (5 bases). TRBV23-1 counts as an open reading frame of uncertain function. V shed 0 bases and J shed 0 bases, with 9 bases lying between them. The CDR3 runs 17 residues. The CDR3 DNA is TGCGCCAGCAGTCAATCTGACAGAAGCTCCTATAATTCACCCCTCCACTTT. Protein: CASSQSDRSSYNSPLHF.

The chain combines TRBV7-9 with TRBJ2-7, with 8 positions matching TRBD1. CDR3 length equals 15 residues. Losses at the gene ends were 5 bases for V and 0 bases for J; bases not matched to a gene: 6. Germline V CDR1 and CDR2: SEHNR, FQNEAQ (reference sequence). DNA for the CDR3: TGTGCCAGCAGCGAAGGGACAGGTCTCTCCTACGAGCAGTACTTC. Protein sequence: CASSEGTGLSYEQYF.

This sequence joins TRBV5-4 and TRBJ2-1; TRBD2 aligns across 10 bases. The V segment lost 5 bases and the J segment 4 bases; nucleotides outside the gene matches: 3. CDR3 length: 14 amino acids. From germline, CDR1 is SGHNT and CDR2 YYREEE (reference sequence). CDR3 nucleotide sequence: TGTGCCAGCAGTAAAGCGGGAGGGTACAATGAGCAGTTCTTC. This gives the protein CASSKAGGYNEQFF.

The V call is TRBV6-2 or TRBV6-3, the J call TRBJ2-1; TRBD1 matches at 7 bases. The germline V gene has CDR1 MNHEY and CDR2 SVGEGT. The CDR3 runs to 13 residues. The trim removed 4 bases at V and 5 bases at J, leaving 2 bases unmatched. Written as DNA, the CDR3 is TGTGCCAGCAGTTTCGGACAGGACAATGAGCAGTTCTTC. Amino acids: CASSFGQDNEQFF.

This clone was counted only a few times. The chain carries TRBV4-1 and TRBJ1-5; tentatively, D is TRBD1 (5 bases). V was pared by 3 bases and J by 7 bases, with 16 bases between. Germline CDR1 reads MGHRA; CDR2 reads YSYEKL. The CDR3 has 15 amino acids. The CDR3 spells CASSHSPGSGQPQHF. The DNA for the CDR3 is TGCGCCAGCAGCCACAGCCCAGGGTCCGGGCAGCCCCAGCATTTT.

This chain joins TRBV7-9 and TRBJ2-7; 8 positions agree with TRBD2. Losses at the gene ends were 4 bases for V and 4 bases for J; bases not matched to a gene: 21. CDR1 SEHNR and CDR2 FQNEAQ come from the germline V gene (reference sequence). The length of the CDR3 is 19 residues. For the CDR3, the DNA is TGTGCCAGCAGCTCAATGAAACGGGGCATTAGCGGGATAACTTACGAGCAGTACTTC. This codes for CASSSMKRGISGITYEQYF.

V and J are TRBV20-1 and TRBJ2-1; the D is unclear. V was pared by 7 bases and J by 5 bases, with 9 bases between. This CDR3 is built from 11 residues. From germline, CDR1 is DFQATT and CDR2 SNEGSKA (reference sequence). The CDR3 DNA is TGCAGTGGATCAGCGAACAATGAGCAGTTCTTC. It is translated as CSGSANNEQFF.

The CDR3 sequence is CASSPQTSAETQYF. The CDR3 DNA follows: TGTGCCAGCAGCCCGCAGACTAGCGCAGAGACCCAGTACTTC. The V and J genes are TRBV4-2 and TRBJ2-5, with TRBD2 matching over 8 bases. The germline V gene encodes CDR1 LGHNA and CDR2 YNFKEQ. The CDR3 has 14 residues. V dropped 4 bases and J dropped 4; count of bases not matched to a gene: 5.

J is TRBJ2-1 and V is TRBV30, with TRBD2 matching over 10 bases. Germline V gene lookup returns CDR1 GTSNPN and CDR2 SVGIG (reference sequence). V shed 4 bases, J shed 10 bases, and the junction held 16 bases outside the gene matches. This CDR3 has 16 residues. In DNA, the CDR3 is TGTGCCTGGACAGCGGGAGGGCCGCCGCTTCTTTCGGAGCAGTTCTTC. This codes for CAWTAGGPPLLSEQFF.

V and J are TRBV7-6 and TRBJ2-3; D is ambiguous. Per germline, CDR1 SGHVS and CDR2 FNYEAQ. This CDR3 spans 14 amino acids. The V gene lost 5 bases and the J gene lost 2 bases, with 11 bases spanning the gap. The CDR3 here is CASSALRHTDTQYF. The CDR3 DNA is TGTGCCAGCAGCGCCCTTCGACACACAGATACGCAGTATTTT. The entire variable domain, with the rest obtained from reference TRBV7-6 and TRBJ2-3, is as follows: GAGVSQSPRYKVTKRGQDVALRCDPISGHVSLYWYRQALGQGPEFLTYFNYEAQQDKSGLPNDRFSAERPEGSISTLTIQRTEQRDSAMYRCASSALRHTDTQYFGPGTRLTVL.

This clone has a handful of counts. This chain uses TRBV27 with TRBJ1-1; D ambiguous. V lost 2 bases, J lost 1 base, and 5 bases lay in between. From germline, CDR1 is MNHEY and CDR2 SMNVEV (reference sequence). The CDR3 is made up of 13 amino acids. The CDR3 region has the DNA TGTGCCAGCAGTTTAGTGGCGAACACTGAAGCTTTCTTT. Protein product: CASSLVANTEAFF.

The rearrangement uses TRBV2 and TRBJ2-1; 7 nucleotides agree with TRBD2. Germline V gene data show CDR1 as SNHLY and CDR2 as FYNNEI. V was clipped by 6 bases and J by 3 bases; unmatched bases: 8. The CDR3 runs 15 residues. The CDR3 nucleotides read TGTGCCAGCAGGGGCGGCGGGAGCGGCTACAATGAGCAGTTCTTC. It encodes CASRGGGSGYNEQFF.

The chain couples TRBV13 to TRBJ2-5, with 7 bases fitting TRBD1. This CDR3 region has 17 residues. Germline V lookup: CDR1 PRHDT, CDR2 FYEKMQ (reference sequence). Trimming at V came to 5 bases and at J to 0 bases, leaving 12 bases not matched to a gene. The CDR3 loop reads CASSPRDREKYQETQYF. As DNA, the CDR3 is TGTGCCAGCAGCCCTAGGGACAGAGAAAAATACCAAGAGACCCAGTACTTC.

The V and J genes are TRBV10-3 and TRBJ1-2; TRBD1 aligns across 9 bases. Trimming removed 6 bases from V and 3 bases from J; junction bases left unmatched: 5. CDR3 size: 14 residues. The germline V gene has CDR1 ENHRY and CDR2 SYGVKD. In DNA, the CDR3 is TGTGCCATCAGACCGGGACAGGGCGACTATGGCTACACCTTC. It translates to CAIRPGQGDYGYTF.

The CDR3 nucleotides are TGCGCCAGCAGCCAAGATTTTGGACAGGGAAACACCATATATTTT. It encodes CASSQDFGQGNTIYF. The chain carries TRBV4-1 and TRBJ1-3; tentatively, D is TRBD1 (6 bases). CDR1 is MGHRA, CDR2 YSYEKL, per germline. V was clipped by 0 bases and J by 4 bases, with 10 bases between them. There are 15 residues in the CDR3.

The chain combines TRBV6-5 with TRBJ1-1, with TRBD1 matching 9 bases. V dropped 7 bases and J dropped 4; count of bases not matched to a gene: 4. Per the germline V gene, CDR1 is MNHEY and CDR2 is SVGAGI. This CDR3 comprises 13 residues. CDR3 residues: CASNRDRVTEAFF. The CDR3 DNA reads TGTGCCAGCAACCGGGACAGGGTCACTGAAGCTTTCTTT.

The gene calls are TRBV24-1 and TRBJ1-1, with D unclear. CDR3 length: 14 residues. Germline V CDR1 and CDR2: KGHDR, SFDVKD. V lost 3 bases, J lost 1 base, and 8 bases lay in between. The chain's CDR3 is CATSDATGNTEAFF. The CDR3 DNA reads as TGTGCCACCAGTGATGCCACGGGGAACACTGAAGCTTTCTTT.

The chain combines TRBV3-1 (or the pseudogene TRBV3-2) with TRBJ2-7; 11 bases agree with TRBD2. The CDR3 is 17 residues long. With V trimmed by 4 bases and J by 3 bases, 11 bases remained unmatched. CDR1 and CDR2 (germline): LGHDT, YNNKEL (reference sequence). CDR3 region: CASSPLFIAGGFYEQYF. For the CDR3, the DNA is TGTGCCAGCAGCCCTCTATTCATAGCGGGAGGGTTCTACGAGCAGTACTTC.

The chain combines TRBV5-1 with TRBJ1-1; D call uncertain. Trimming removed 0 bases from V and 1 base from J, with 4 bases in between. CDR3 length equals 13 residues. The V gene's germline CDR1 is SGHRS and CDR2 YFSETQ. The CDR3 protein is CASSLDTNTEAFF. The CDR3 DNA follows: TGCGCCAGCAGCTTGGACACGAACACTGAAGCTTTCTTT. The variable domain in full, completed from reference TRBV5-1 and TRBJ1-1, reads KAGVTQTPRYLIKTRGQQVTLSCSPISGHRSVSWYQQTPGQGLQFLFEYFSETQRNKGNFPGRFSGRQFSNSRSEMNVSTLELGDSALYLCASSLDTNTEAFFGQGTRLTVV.

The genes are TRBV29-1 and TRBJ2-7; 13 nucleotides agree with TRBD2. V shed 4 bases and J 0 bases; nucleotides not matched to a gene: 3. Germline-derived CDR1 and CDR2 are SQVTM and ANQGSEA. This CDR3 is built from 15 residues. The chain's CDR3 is CSVGGLAGTSYEQYF. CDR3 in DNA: TGCAGCGTTGGGGGACTAGCGGGGACCTCCTACGAGCAGTACTTC.

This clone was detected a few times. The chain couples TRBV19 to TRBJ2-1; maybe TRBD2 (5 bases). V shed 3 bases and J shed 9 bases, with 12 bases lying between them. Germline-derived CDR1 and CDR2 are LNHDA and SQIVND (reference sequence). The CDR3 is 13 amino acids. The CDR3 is CASSISYEGEQFF. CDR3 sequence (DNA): TGTGCCAGTAGTATCTCTTACGAGGGTGAGCAGTTCTTC. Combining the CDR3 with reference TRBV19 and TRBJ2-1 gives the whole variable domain DGGITQSPKYLFRKEGQNVTLSCEQNLNHDAMYWYRQDPGQGLRLIYYSQIVNDFQKGDIAEGYSVSREKKESFPLTVTSAQKNPTAFYLCASSISYEGEQFFGPGTRLTVL.

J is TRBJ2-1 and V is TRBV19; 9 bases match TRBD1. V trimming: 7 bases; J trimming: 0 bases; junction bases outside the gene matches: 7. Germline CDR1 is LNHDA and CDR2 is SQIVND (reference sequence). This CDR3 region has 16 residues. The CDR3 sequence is CASNPSDRGSYNEQFF. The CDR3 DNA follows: TGTGCCAGTAACCCCTCGGACAGGGGCTCCTACAATGAGCAGTTCTTC.

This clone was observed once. The CDR3 DNA follows: TGTGCCAGCACTCCTTGGGCTCCTACAGGGGAAGCTTTCTTT. Amino acid sequence: CASTPWAPTGEAFF. The chain has TRBV6-5 and TRBJ1-1; D might be TRBD1 (6 bases). V was clipped by 7 bases and J by 8 bases, with 20 bases between them. CDR1 MNHEY and CDR2 SVGAGI come from the germline V gene. The length of the CDR3 is 14 residues.

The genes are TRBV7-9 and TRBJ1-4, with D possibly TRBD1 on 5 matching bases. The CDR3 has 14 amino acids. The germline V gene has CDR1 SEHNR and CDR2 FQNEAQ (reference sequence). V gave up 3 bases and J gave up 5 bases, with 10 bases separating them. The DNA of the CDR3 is TGTGCCAGCAGCTTCCCCGGGGGGAATGAAAAACTGTTTTTT. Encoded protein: CASSFPGGNEKLFF.

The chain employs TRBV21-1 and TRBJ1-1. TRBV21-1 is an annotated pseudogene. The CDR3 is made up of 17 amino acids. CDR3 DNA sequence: TGTGCCAGCATCAAAAAAAAGGAGGACCACCTTCAGAACGGAGCTTTCTTT. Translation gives CASIKKKEDHLQNGAFF.

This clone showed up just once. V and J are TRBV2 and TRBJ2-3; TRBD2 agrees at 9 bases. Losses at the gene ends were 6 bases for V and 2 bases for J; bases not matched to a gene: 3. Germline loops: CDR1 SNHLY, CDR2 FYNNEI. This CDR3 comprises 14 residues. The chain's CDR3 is CASRAGGTTDTQYF. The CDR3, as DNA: TGTGCCAGCAGGGCGGGAGGGACCACAGATACGCAGTATTTT.